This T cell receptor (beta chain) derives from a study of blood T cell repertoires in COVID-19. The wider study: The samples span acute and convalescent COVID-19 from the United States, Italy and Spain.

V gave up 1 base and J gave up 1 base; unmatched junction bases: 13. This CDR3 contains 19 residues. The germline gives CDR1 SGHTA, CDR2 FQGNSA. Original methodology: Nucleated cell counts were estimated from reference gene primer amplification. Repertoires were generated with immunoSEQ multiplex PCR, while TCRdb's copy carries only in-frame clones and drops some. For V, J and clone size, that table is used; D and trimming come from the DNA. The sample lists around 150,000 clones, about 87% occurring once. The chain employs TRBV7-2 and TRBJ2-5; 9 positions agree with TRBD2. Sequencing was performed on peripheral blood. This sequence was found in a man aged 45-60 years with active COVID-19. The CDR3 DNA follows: TGTGCCAGCAGCTTAGGGGGACTAGCCTCATGGTACGGCCAAGAGACCCAGTACTTC. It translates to CASSLGGLASWYGQETQYF.